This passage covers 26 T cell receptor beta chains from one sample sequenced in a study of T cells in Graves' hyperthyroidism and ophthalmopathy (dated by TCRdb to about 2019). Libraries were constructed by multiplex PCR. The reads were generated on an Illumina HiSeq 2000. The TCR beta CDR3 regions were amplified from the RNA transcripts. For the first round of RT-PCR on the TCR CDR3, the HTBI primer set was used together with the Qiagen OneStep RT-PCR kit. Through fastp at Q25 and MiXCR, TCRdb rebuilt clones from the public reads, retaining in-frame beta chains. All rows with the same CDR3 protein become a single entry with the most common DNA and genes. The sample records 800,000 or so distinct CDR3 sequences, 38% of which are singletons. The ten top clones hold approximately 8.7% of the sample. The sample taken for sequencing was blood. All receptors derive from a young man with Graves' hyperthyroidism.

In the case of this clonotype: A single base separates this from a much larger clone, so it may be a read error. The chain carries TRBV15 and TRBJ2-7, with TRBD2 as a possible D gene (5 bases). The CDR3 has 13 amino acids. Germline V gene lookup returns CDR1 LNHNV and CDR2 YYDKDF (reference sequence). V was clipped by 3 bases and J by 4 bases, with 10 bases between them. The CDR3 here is CATSSSGVYEQYF. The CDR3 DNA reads TGTGCCACCAGCAGTTCCGGGGTTTACGAGCAGTACTTC.

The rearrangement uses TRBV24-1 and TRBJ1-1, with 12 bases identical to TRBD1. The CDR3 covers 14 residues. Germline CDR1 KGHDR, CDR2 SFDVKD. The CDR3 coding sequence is TGTGCTAGACCGTCCGGGACAGGGGGCGTTCTGGCTTTCTTT. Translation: CARPSGTGGVLAFF.

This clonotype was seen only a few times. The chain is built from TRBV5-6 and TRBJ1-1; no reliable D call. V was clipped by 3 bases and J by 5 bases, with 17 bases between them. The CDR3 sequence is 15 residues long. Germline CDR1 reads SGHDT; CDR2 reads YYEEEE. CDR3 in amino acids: CASSSYDGRVTEAFF. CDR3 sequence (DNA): TGTGCCAGCAGCTCCTATGACGGCCGAGTTACTGAAGCTTTCTTT.

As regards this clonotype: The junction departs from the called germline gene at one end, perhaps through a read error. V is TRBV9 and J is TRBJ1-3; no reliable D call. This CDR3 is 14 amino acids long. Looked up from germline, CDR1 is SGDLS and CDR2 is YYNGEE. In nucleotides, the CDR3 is TGTGCCAGCAGCGTAGGGAACTCTGGAAGCACCATATATTTT. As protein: CASSVGNSGSTIYF.

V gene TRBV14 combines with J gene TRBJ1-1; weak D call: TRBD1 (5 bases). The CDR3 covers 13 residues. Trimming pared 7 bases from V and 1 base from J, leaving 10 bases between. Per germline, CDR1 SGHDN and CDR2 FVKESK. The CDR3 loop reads CASTLGTNTEAFF. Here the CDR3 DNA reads TGTGCCAGCACCCTCGGGACGAACACTGAAGCTTTCTTT.

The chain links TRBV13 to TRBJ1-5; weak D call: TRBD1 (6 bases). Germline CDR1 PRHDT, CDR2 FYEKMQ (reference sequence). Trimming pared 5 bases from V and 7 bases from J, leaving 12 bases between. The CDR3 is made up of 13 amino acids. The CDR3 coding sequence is TGTGCCAGCAGCAATGTACAGGGCCAGCCCCAGCATTTT. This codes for CASSNVQGQPQHF.

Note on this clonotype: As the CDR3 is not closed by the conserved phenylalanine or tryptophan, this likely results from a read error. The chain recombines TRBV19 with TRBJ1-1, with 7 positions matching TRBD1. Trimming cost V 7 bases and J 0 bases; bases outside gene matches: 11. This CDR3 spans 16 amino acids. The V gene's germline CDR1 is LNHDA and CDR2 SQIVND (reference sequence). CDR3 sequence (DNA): TGTGCCAGTAATGAGGGGGCAACGAAAATGAACACTGAAGCTTTCCTT. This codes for CASNEGATKMNTEAFL.

This CDR3 reads CASSVGRDLYEQYF. The CDR3 DNA reads TGTGCCAGCAGCGTTGGGCGGGATCTCTACGAGCAGTACTTC. The chain carries TRBV25-1 and TRBJ2-7; D is possibly TRBD2 (6 bases). The germline CDR1 and CDR2 sequences are MGHDK and SYGVNS. Trimming shortened V by 6 bases and J by 3 bases, and 15 bases separated the two germline ends. This CDR3 spans 14 amino acids.

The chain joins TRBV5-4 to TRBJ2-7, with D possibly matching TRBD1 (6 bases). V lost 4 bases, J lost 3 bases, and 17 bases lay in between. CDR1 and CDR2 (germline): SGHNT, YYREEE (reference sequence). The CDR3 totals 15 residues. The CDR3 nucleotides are TGTGCCAGCAGCCCTGGACTTGAGGGGGTCTACGAGCAGTACTTC. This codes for CASSPGLEGVYEQYF.

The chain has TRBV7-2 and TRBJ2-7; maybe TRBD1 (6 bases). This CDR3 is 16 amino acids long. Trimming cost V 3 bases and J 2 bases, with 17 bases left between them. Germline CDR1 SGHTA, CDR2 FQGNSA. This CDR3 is CASSLNPGTPTYEQYF. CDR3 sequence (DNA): TGTGCCAGCAGCTTGAATCCCGGGACACCAACCTACGAGCAGTACTTC.

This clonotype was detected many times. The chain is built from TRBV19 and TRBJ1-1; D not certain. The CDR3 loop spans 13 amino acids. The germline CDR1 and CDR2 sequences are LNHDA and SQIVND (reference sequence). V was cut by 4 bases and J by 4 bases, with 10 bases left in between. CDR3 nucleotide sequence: TGTGCCAGTAGTACAGACGAGGGCACTGAAGCTTTCTTT. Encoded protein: CASSTDEGTEAFF.

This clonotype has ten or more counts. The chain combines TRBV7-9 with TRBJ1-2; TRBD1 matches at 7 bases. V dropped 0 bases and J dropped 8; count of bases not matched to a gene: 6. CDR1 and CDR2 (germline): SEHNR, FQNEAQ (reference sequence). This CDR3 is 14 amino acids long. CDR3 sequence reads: CASSLAGGLKGYTF. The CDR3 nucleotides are TGTGCCAGCAGCTTAGCAGGGGGCTTGAAGGGCTACACCTTC.

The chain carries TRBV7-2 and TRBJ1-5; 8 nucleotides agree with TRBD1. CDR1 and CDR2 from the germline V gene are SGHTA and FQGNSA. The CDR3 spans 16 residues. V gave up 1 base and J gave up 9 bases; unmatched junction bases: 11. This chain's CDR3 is CASSLVSTQGERPQHF. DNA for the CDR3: TGTGCCAGCAGCTTAGTGTCGACACAGGGGGAGAGGCCCCAGCATTTT.

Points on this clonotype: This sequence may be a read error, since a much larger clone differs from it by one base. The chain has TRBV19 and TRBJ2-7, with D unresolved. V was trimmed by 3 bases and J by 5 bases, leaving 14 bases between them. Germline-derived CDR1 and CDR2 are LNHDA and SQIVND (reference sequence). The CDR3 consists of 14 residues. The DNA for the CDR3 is TGTGCCAGTAGTATTGGCAGGTCCTTCGACGAGCAGTACTTC. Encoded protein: CASSIGRSFDEQYF. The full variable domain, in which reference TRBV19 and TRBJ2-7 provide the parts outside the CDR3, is DGGITQSPKYLFRKEGQNVTLSCEQNLNHDAMYWYRQDPGQGLRLIYYSQIVNDFQKGDIAEGYSVSREKKESFPLTVTSAQKNPTAFYLCASSIGRSFDEQYFGPGTRLTVT.

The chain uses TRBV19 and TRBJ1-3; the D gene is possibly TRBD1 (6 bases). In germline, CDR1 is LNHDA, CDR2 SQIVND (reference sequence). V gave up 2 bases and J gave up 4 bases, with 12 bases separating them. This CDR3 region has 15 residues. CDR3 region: CASSITGSPGNTIYF. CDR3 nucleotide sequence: TGTGCCAGTAGTATAACAGGGAGCCCCGGAAACACCATATATTTT.

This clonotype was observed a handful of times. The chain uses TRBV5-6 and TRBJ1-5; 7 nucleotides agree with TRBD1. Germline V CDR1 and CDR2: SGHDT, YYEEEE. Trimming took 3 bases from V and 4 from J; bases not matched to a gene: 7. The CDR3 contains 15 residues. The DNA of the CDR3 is TGTGCCAGCAGCTCCCTTGGGACAGTTAATCAGCCCCAGCATTTT. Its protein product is CASSSLGTVNQPQHF.

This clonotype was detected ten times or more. CDR3: CSAVQGFGSGELFF. The CDR3 region has the DNA TGCAGTGCCGTACAGGGATTCGGGTCCGGGGAGCTGTTTTTT. V is TRBV20-1 and J is TRBJ2-2, with D maybe TRBD1 (6 bases). CDR1 and CDR2 (germline): DFQATT, SNEGSKA (reference sequence). This CDR3 contains 14 residues. Trimming shortened V by 6 bases and J by 6 bases, and 17 bases separated the two germline ends.

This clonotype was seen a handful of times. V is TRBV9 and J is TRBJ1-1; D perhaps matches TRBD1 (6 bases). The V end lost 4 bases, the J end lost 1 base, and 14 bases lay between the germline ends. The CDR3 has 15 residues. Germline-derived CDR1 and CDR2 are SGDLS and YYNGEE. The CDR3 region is CASSMGASGNTEAFF. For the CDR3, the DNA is TGTGCCAGCAGCATGGGGGCCTCCGGGAACACTGAAGCTTTCTTT.

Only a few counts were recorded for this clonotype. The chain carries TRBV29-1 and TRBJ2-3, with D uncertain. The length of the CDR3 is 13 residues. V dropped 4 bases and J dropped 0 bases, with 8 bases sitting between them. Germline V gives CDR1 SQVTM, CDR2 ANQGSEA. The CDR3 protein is CSVGRSSTDTQYF. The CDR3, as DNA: TGCAGCGTTGGTCGGAGCAGCACAGATACGCAGTATTTT.

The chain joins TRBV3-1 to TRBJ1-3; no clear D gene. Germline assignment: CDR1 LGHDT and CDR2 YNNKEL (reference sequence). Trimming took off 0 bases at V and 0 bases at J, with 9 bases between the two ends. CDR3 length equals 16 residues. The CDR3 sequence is CASSQEEADSGNTIYF. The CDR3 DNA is TGTGCCAGCAGCCAAGAAGAGGCAGACTCTGGAAACACCATATATTTT.

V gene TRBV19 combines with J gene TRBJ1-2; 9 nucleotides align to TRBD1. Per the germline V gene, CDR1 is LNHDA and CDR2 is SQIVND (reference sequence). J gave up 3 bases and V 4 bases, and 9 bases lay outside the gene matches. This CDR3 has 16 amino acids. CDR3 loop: CASSTLGQGLYYGYTF. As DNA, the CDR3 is TGTGCCAGTAGTACCCTGGGACAGGGCCTTTACTATGGCTACACCTTC. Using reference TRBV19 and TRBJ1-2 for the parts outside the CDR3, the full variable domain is DGGITQSPKYLFRKEGQNVTLSCEQNLNHDAMYWYRQDPGQGLRLIYYSQIVNDFQKGDIAEGYSVSREKKESFPLTVTSAQKNPTAFYLCASSTLGQGLYYGYTFGSGTRLTVV.

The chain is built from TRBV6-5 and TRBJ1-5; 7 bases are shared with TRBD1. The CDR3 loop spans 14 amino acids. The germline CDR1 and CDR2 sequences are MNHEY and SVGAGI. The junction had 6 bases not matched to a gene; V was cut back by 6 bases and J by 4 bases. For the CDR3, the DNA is TGTGCCAGCAGCCGAGTACAGGGGAATCAGCCCCAGCATTTT. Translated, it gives CASSRVQGNQPQHF.

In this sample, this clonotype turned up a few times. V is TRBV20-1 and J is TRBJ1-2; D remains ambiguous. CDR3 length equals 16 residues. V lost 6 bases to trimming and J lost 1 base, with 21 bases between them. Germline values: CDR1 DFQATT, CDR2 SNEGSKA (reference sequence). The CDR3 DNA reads TGCAGTGCCCTAGGCCCAGGTCTGCAACATAACTATGGCTACACCTTC. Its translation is CSALGPGLQHNYGYTF.

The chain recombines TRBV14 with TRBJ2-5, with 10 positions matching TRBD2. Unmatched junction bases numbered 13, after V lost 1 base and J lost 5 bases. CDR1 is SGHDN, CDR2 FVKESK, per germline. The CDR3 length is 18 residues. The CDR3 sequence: CASSQGGSGGARRETQYF. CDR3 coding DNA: TGTGCCAGCAGCCAAGGAGGAAGCGGGGGGGCCCGTCGGGAGACCCAGTACTTC.

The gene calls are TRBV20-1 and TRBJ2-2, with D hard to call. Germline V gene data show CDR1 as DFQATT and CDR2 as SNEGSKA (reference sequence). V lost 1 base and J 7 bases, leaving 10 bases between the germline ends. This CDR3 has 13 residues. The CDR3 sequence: CSARVQINGELFF. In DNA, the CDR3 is TGCAGTGCTAGAGTCCAGATAAACGGGGAGCTGTTTTTT.

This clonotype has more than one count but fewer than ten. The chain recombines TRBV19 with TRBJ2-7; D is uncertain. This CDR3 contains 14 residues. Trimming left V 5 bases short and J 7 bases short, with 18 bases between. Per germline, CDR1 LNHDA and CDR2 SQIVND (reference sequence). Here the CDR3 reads CASSPYGFSGEQYF. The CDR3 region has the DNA TGTGCCAGTAGTCCCTACGGGTTTTCAGGAGAGCAGTACTTC.